This TCR beta chain comes out of a study of neurological immune-mediated disorders. This clonotype has a count of ten or more. The target antigen is unknown. The CDR3 runs 13 residues. The V and J ends lost 6 bases and 5 bases, in that order; junction bases with no gene match: 5. Germline CDR1 and CDR2: SGDLS and YYNGEE. The time point here: longitudinal time-point 1 (baseline). 2 million unsorted PBMCs were stored in RNAlater at -80 °C before RNA extraction. Study results and limitations: Phylogenetic grouping assigned the repertoires of 18 of 34 multiple sclerosis patients to a single related-CDR3 cluster, representing a possible signature. Private repertoires in all groups were suggested, as expanded clones shared no CDR3 amino acid sequences across subjects.

The method for making cDNA was 5'RACE, and it used 10-nucleotide random UMIs. TCRdb fed the 5' RACE reads into MiXCR, producing one record per CDR3 protein. The table shows under 40,000 distinct CDR3 sequences, with around 3.1% occurring only once. The origin of this receptor is a woman aged 60-70 years with multiple sclerosis. The sequenced material came from PBMCs. The rearrangement links TRBV9 to TRBJ1-2; 9 bases map to TRBD1. The DNA for the CDR3 is TGTGCCAGCAATACCGGGACAGGGTATGGCTACACCTTC. This gives the protein CASNTGTGYGYTF.